The clone carrying this TCR beta chain came up many times. This entry belongs to a study of T-cell reconstitution after alpha-beta-depleted transplantation in children. As it was prepared, the TCRbeta library received unique molecular identifiers. Each CDR3 protein is one row after TCRdb ran MiXCR on the PCR reads. This sample has about 72,000 distinct CDR3 sequences, with about 6.7% found just once. This CDR3 is 12 amino acids long. Trimming removed 6 bases from V and 3 bases from J, with 7 bases in between. Germline V lookup: CDR1 SGHTA, CDR2 FQGTGA. This sequence joins TRBV7-3 and TRBJ2-3; D remains unclear. The input for sequencing was PBMCs from the stem cell graft donor, taken from the stem cell graft. The clonotype originates from a human donor who donated a stem cell graft to a child with acute lymphoblastic leukemia. The CDR3, as DNA: TGTGCCAGCAGTTCCTCGACAGATACGCAGTATTTT. Protein: CASSSSTDTQYF.